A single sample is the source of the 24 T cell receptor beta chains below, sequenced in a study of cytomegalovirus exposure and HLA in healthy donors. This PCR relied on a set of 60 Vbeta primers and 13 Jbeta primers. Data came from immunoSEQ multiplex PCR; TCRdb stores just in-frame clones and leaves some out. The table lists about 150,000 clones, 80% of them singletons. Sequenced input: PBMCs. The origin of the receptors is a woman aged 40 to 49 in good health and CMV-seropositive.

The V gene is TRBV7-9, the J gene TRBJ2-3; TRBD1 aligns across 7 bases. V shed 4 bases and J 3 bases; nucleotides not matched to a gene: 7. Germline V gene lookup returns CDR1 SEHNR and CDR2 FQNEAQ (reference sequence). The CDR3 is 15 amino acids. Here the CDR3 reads CASSSPQGTTDTQYF. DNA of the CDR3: TGTGCCAGCAGCTCCCCACAGGGGACGACAGATACGCAGTATTTT.

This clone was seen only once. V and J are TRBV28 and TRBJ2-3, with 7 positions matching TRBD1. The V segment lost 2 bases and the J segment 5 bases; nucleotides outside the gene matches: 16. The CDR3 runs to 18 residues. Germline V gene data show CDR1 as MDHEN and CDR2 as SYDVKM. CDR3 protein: CASSLNSGTAPSGDTQYF. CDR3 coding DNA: TGTGCCAGCAGTTTAAATTCCGGGACAGCACCGTCGGGAGATACGCAGTATTTT.

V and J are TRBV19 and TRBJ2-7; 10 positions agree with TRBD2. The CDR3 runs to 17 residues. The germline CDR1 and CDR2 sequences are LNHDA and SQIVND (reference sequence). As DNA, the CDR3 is TGTTCTCTAAGACGGCTAGCGGGAGTGGATGTCTGCTACGAGCAGTACTTC. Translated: CSLRRLAGVDVCYEQYF.

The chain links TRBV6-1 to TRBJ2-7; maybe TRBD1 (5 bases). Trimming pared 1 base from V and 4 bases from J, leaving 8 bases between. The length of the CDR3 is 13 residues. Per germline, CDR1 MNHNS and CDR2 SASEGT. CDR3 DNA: TGTGCCAGCAGTGAAGGGTACAGGTACGAGCAGTACTTC. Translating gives CASSEGYRYEQYF.

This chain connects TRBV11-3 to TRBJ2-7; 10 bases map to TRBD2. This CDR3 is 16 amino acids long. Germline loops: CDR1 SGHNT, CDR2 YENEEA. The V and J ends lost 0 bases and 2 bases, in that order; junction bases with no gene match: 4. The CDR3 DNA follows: TGTGCCAGCAGCTTAGAACTAGCGGGAATCCCCTACGAGCAGTACTTC. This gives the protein CASSLELAGIPYEQYF.

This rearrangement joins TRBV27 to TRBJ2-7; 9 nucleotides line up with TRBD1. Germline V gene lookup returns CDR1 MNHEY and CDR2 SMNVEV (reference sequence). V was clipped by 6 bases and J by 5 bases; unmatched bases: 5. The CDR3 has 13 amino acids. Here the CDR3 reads CASSGTGPHEQYF. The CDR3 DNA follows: TGTGCCAGCAGCGGGACAGGGCCCCACGAGCAGTACTTC.

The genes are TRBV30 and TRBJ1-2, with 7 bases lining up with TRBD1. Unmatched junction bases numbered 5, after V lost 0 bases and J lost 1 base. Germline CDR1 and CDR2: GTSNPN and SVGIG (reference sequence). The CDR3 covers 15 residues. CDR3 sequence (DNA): TGTGCCTGGAGTGTATCGAGACAGGGTAACTATGGCTACACCTTC. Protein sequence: CAWSVSRQGNYGYTF.

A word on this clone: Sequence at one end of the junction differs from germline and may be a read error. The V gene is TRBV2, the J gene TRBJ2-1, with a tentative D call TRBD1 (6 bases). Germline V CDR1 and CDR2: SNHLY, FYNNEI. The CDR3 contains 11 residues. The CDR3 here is CASSQTGFRIF. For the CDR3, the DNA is TGTGCCAGCAGTCAAACAGGGTTCAGGATCTTC.

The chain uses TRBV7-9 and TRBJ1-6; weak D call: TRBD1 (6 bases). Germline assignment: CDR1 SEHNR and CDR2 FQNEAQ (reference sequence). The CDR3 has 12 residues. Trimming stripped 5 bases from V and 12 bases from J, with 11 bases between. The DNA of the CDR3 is TGTGCCAGCAGCACCAAGGACAGACCCCTCCACTTT. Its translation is CASSTKDRPLHF. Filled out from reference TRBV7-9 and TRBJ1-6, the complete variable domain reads DTGVSQNPRHKITKRGQNVTFRCDPISEHNRLYWYRQTLGQGPEFLTYFQNEAQLEKSRLLSDRFSAERPKGSFSTLEIQRTEQGDSAMYLCASSTKDRPLHFGNGTRLTVT.

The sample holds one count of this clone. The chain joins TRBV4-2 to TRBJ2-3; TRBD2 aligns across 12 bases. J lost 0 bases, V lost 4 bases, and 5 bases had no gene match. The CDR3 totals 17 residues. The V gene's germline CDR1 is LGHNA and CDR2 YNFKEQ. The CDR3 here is CASSRRTSGTSTDTQYF. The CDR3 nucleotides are TGTGCCAGCAGCCGTCGGACTAGCGGGACTAGCACAGATACGCAGTATTTT.

The CDR3 DNA is TGTGCCAGCAGTTACTCGTGGGACACGGAGACCCAGTACTTC. Residues: CASSYSWDTETQYF. The gene calls are TRBV6-5 and TRBJ2-5, with D perhaps matching TRBD1 (6 bases). The CDR3 loop spans 14 amino acids. V was shortened by 0 bases and J by 5 bases, with 10 bases between the two germline ends. CDR1 MNHEY and CDR2 SVGAGI come from the germline V gene.

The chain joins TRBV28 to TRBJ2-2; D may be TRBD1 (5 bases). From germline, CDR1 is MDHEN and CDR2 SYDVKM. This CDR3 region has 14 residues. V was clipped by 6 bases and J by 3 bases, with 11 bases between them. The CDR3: CASSIGHYTGELFF. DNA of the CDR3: TGTGCCAGCAGCATCGGACACTACACCGGGGAGCTGTTTTTT.

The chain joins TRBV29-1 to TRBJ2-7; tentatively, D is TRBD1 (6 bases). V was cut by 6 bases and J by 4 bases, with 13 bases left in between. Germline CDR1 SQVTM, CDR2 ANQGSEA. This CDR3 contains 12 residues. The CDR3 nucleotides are TGCAGCGTATTACAGGGTTTTTACGAGCAGTACTTC. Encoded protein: CSVLQGFYEQYF.

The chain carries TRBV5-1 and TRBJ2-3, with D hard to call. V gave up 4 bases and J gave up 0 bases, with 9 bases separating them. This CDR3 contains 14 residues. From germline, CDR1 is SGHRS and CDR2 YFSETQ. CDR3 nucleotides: TGCGCCAGCAGCACAGCAAGTAGCACAGATACGCAGTATTTT. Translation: CASSTASSTDTQYF. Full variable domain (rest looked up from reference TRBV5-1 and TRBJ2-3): KAGVTQTPRYLIKTRGQQVTLSCSPISGHRSVSWYQQTPGQGLQFLFEYFSETQRNKGNFPGRFSGRQFSNSRSEMNVSTLELGDSALYLCASSTASSTDTQYFGPGTRLTVL.

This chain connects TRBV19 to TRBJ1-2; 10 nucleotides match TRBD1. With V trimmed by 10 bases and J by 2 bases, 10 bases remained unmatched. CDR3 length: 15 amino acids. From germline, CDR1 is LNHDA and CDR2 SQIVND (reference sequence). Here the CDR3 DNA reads TGTGCCACCTGGGACAGGGGTTCTTCCAACTATGGCTACACCTTC. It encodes CATWDRGSSNYGYTF.

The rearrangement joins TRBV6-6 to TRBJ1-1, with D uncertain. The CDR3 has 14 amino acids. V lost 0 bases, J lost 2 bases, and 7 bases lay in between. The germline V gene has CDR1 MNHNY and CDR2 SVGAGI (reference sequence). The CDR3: CASSYSFGNTEAFF. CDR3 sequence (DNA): TGTGCCAGCAGTTACTCTTTTGGCAACACTGAAGCTTTCTTT.

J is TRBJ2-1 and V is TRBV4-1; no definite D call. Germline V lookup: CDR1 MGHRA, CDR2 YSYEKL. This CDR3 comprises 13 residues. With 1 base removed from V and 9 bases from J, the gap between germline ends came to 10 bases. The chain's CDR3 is CASSQGRVSEQFF. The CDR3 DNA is TGCGCCAGCAGCCAAGGAAGAGTGAGTGAGCAGTTCTTC.

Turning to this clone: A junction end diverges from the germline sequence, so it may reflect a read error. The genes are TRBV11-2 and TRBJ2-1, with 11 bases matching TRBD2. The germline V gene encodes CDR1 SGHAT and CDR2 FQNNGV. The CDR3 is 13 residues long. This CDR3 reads CASSSSLTSGTLF. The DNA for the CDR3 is TGTGCCAGCAGCTCCTCCCTGACTAGCGGGACGCTCTTC.

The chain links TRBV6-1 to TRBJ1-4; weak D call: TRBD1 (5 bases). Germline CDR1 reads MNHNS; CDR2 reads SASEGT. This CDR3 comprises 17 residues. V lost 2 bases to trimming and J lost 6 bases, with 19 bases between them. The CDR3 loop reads CASSEFGGAFEDEKLFF. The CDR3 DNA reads TGTGCCAGCAGTGAATTCGGGGGAGCTTTTGAAGATGAAAAACTGTTTTTT.

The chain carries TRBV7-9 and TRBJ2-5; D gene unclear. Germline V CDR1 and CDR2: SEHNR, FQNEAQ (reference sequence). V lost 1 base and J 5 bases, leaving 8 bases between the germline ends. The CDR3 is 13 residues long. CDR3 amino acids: CASSLGPAETQYF. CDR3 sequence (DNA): TGTGCCAGCAGCTTAGGGCCTGCTGAGACCCAGTACTTC.

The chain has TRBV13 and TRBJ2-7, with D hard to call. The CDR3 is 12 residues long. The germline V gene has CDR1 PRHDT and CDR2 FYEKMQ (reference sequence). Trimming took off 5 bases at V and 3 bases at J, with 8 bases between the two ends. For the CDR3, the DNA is TGTGCCAGCAGCCTGAGAGACTACGAGCAGTACTTC. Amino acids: CASSLRDYEQYF.

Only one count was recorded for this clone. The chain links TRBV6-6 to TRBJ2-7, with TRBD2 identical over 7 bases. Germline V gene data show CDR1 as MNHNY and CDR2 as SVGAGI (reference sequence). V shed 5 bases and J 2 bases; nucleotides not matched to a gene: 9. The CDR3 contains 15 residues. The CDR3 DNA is TGTGCCAGCAGTCATAATAGCGGGCCGCCCTACGAGCAGTACTTC. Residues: CASSHNSGPPYEQYF.

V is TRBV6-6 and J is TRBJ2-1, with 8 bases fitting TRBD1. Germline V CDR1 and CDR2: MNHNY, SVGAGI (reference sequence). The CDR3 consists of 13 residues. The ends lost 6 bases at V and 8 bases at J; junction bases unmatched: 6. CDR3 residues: CASSPQGGDEQFF. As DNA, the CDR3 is TGTGCCAGCAGCCCACAGGGGGGAGATGAGCAGTTCTTC.

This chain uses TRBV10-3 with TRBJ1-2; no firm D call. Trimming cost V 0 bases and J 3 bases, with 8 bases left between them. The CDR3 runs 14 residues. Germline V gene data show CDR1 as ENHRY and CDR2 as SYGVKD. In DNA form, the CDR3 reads TGTGCCATCAGTGAGTCGGGCAGCTACTATGGCTACACCTTC. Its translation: CAISESGSYYGYTF.